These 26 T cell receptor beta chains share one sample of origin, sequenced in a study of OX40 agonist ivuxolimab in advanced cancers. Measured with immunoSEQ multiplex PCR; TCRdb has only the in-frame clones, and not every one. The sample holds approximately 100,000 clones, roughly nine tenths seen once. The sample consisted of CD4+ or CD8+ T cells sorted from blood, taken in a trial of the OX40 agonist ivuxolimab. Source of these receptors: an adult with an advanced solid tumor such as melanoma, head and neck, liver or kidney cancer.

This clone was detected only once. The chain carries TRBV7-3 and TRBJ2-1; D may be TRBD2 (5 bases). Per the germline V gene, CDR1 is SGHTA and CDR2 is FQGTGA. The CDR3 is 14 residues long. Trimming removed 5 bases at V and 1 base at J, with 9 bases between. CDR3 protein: CASSPGFSYNEQFF. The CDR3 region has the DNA TGTGCCAGCAGCCCGGGGTTTTCCTACAATGAGCAGTTCTTC.

The CDR3 coding sequence is TGTGCCACCTATAGGGGGACAGCCGCCGACTATGGCTACACCTTC. Its translation: CATYRGTAADYGYTF. This sequence joins TRBV6-1 and TRBJ1-2; 7 bases align to TRBD1. Germline V gene sequence: CDR1 MNHNS, CDR2 SASEGT. The CDR3 consists of 15 residues. Trimming at V came to 10 bases and at J to 3 bases, leaving 14 bases not matched to a gene.

This chain's CDR3 is CASTIMAGTNTEAFF. CDR3 DNA: TGTGCCAGCACCATTATGGCAGGGACGAACACTGAAGCTTTCTTT. The chain has TRBV6-1 and TRBJ1-1; TRBD1 might be the D (5 bases). Trimming took 7 bases from V and 1 from J, leaving 16 bases between them. Per germline, CDR1 MNHNS and CDR2 SASEGT. The length of the CDR3 is 15 residues.

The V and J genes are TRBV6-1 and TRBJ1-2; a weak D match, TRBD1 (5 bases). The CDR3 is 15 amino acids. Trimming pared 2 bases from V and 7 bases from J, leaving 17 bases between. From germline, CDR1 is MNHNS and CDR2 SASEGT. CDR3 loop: CASSELQGRLGGYTF. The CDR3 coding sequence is TGTGCCAGCAGTGAACTGCAGGGCCGCCTTGGTGGCTACACCTTC.

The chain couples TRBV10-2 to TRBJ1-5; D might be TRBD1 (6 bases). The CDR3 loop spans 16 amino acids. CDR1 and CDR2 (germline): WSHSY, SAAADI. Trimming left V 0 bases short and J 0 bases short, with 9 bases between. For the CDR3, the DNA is TGCGCCAGCAGTGAGTCGGGGGGCTATAGCAATCAGCCCCAGCATTTT. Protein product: CASSESGGYSNQPQHF.

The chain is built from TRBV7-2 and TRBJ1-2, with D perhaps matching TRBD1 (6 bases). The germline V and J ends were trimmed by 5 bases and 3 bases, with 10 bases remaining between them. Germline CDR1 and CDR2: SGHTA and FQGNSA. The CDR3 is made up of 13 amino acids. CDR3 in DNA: TGTGCCAGCAGCCCCAGGGGTGACTATGGCTACACCTTC. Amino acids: CASSPRGDYGYTF. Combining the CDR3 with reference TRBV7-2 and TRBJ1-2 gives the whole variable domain GAGVSQSPSNKVTEKGKDVELRCDPISGHTALYWYRQSLGQGLEFLIYFQGNSAPDKSGLPSDRFSAERTGGSVSTLTIQRTQQEDSAVYLCASSPRGDYGYTFGSGTRLTVV.

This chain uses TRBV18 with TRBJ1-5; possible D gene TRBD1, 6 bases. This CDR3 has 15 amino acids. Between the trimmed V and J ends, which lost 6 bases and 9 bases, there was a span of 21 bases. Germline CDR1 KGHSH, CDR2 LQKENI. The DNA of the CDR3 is TGTGCCAGCTCCCCCCCGGGGGCGGCTCACGCGCCCCAGCATTTT. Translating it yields CASSPPGAAHAPQHF.

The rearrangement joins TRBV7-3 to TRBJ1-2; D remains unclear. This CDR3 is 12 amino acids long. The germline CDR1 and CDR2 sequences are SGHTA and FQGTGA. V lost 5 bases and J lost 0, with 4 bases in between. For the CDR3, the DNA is TGTGCCAGCAGCGGGACTAACTATGGCTACACCTTC. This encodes CASSGTNYGYTF.

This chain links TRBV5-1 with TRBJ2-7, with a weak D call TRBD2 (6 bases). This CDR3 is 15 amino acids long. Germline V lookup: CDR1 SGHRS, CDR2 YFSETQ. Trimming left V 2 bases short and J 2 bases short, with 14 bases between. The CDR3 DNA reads TGCGCCAGCAGCTTATTAGTGGGGGGTACCTACGAGCAGTACTTC. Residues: CASSLLVGGTYEQYF. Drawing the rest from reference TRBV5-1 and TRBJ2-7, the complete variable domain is KAGVTQTPRYLIKTRGQQVTLSCSPISGHRSVSWYQQTPGQGLQFLFEYFSETQRNKGNFPGRFSGRQFSNSRSEMNVSTLELGDSALYLCASSLLVGGTYEQYFGPGTRLTVT.

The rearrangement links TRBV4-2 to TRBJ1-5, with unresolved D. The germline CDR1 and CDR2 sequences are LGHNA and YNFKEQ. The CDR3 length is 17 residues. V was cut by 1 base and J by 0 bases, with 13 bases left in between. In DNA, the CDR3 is TGTGCCAGCAGCCAAGGCTGGGTTGGTGGTAGCAATCAGCCCCAGCATTTT. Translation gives CASSQGWVGGSNQPQHF.

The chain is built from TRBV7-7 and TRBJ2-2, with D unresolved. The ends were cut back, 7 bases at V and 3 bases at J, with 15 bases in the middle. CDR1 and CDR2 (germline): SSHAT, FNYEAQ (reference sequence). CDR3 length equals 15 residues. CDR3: CASTPGSGHTGELFF. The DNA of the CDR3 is TGTGCCAGCACCCCTGGATCCGGCCACACCGGGGAGCTGTTTTTT.

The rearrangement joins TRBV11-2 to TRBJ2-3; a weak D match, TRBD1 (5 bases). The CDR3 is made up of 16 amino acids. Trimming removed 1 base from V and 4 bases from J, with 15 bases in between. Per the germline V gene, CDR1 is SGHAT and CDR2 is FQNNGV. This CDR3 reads CASSLGVRDSSDTQYF. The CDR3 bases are TGTGCCAGCAGCTTAGGGGTCAGGGATAGTTCAGATACGCAGTATTTT.

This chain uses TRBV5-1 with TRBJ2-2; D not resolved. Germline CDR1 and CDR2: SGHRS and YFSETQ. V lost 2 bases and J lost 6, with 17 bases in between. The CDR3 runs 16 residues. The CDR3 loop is CASSFSDPLLPGELFF. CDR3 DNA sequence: TGCGCCAGCAGCTTTTCGGACCCTCTCCTACCCGGGGAGCTGTTTTTT.

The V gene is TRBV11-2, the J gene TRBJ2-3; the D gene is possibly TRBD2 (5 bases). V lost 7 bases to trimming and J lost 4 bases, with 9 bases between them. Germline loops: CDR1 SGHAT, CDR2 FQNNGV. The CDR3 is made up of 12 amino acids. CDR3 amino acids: CASTYSADTQYF. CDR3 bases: TGTGCCAGCACCTATAGCGCAGATACGCAGTATTTT.

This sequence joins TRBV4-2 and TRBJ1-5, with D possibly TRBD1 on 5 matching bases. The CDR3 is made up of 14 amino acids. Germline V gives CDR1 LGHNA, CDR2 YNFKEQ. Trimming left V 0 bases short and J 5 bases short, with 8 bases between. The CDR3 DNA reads TGTGCCAGCAGCCAAGAGGCAGGGCATCAGCCCCAGCATTTT. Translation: CASSQEAGHQPQHF.

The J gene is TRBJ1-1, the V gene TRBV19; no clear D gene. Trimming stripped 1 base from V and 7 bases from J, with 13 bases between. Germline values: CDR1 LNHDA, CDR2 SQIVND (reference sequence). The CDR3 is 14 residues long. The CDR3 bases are TGTGCCAGTAGTATAGCAAACGGCTACGGTGAAGCTTTCTTT. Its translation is CASSIANGYGEAFF.

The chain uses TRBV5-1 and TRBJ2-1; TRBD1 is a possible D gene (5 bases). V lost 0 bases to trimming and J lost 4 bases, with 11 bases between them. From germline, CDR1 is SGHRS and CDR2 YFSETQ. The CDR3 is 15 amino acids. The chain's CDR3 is CASSLEGRVYNEQFF. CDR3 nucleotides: TGCGCCAGCAGCTTGGAGGGCAGGGTATACAATGAGCAGTTCTTC.

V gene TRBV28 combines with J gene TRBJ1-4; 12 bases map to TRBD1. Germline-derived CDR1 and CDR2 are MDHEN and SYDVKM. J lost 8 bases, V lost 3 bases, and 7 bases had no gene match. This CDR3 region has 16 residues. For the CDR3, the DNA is TGTGCCAGCAGTTTGGGGACAGGGGGCCTCGGGGAAAAACTGTTTTTT. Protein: CASSLGTGGLGEKLFF.

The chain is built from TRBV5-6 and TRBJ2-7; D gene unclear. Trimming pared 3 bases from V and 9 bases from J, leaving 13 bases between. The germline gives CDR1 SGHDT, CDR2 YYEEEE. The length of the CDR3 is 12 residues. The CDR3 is CASSYPRTGQYF. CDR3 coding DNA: TGTGCCAGCAGCTACCCCCGGACGGGGCAGTACTTC.

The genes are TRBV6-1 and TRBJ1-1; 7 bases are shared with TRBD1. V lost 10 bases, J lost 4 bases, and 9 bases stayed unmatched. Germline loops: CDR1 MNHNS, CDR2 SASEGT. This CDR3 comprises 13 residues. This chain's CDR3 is CAIFQTGSTEAFF. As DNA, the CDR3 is TGTGCCATCTTCCAGACAGGGTCCACTGAAGCTTTCTTT.

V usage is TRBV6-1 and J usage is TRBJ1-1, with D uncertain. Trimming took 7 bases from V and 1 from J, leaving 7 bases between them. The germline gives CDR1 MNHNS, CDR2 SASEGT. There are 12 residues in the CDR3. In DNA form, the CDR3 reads TGTGCCAGCACACTGACGAACACTGAAGCTTTCTTT. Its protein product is CASTLTNTEAFF.

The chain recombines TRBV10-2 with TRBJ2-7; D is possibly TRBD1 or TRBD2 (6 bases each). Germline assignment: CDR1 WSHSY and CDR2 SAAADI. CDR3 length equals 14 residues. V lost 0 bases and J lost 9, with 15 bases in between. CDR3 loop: CASSESMGGVRQYF. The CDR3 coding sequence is TGCGCCAGCAGTGAGTCGATGGGGGGCGTACGGCAGTACTTC.

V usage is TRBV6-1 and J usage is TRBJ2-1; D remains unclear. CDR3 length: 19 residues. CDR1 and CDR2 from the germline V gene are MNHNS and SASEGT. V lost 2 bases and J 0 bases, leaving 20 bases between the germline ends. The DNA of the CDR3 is TGTGCCAGCAGTGAATGGTTTATCGTCACTTCCCTCTCCTACAATGAGCAGTTCTTC. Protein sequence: CASSEWFIVTSLSYNEQFF.

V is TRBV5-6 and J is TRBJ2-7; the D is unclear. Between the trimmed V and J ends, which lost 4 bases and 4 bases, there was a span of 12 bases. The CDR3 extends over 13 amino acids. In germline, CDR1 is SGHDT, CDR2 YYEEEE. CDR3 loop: CASSLGFVYEQYF. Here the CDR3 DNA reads TGTGCCAGCAGCCTCGGGTTTGTATACGAGCAGTACTTC.

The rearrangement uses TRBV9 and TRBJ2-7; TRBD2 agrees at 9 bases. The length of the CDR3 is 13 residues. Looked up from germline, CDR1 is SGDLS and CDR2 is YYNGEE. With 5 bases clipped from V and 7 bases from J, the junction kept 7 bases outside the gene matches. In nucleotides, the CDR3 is TGTGCCAGCAGTGGGACTAGCACAGGAGAGCAGTACTTC. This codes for CASSGTSTGEQYF.

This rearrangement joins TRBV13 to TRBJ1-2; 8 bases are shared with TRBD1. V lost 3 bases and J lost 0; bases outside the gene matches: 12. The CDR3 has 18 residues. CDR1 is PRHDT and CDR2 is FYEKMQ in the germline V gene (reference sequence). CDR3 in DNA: TGTGCCAGCAGCTTCCGAGACAGGGGTCGGAGGTCTAACTATGGCTACACCTTC. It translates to CASSFRDRGRRSNYGYTF.